The source of this T cell receptor beta chain is a study of vaccination and CD4 T cells after COVID-19. Germline V gene sequence: CDR1 SEHNR, CDR2 FQNEAQ (reference sequence). The CDR3 extends over 14 amino acids. V dropped 5 bases and J dropped 5 bases, with 12 bases sitting between them. Study results and limitations: In convalescent patients, 304 of 307 vaccine-specific clones were spike mono-reactive.

With regard to this clonotype: Its antigen is currently unknown.

Treatment given: roughly 10-day PBMC culture with coronavirus spike peptide pools or control peptides (ViraFEST assay). Cultured CD4+ T cell DNA underwent sequencing with the Oncomine TCR Beta short-read assay. Genomic DNA was isolated from CD4+ T cells that had been cultured. TCRdb re-derived calls from the PCR reads in MiXCR, one entry per CDR3 protein. The profile shows a few thousand distinct CDR3 sequences, under 25% of them singletons. The sequenced sample consisted of CD4+ T cells from blood, cultured in vitro. This clonotype originated in a human donor who had recovered from COVID-19. The chain has TRBV7-9 and TRBJ2-2, with D tentatively TRBD1 (6 bases). The CDR3 here is CASSPWTATGELFF. For the CDR3, the DNA is TGTGCCAGCAGCCCCTGGACAGCAACCGGGGAGCTGTTTTTT.